The rows below give T cell receptor beta chains drawn from one sample of a study of T cell repertoires in cytomegalovirus infection. TCRdb re-called the reads through MiXCR, storing one row per CDR3 protein. The repertoire holds 250,000 or so distinct CDR3 sequences, with approximately 15% as singletons. Sequencing was performed on CD8+ T cells from PBMCs. These receptors were obtained from a human donor in good health (CMV status not recorded). Some clones in this sample may be carry-over from other donors' samples. Both conserved end residues are part of each CDR3. Fields, in order: J gene, V gene, clone size, D gene, CDR3 DNA, CDR3 protein. A D gene is named only where the DNA matches it firmly. The size entry is marked missing in some rows and otherwise reads once, few, many or a size class.

J gene: TRBJ1-1; V gene: TRBV6-1; clone size: many; D gene: NA; CDR3 DNA: TGTGCCAGCAGTGAATATAACAGCATGAACACTGAAGCTTTCTTT; CDR3 protein: CASSEYNSMNTEAFF
J gene: TRBJ2-2; V gene: TRBV12-3/TRBV12-4; clone size: many; D gene: TRBD1; CDR3 DNA: TGTGCCAGCAGGGGAAGGGGGCTCGACACCGGGGAGCTGTTTTTT; CDR3 protein: CASRGRGLDTGELFF
J gene: TRBJ2-2; V gene: TRBV7-9; clone size: NA; D gene: TRBD2; CDR3 DNA: TGTGCCAGCAGCTCGCCGGGACTAGTAAGCACCGGGGAGCTGTTTTTT; CDR3 protein: CASSSPGLVSTGELFF
J gene: TRBJ2-3; V gene: TRBV7-6; clone size: NA; D gene: TRBD1; CDR3 DNA: TGTGCCAGCAGCGGGGGTCCGGGACAGGACGCAGATACGCAGTATTTT; CDR3 protein: CASSGGPGQDADTQYF
J gene: TRBJ2-7; V gene: TRBV7-2; clone size: medium-sized; D gene: NA; CDR3 DNA: TGTGCCAGCAGCTCATTGCAGGGGGGCTACGAGCAGTACTTC; CDR3 protein: CASSSLQGGYEQYF
J gene: TRBJ1-5; V gene: TRBV20-1; clone size: once; D gene: NA; CDR3 DNA: TGCAGTGCTAGAGAGATTCCAGGAATCCTCAATCAGCCCCAGCATTTT; CDR3 protein: CSAREIPGILNQPQHF
J gene: TRBJ2-7; V gene: TRBV7-2; clone size: many; D gene: NA; CDR3 DNA: TGTGCCAGCAGCTTAGGAGGAGCGAGGCCTTCCTACGAGCAGTACTTC; CDR3 protein: CASSLGGARPSYEQYF
J gene: TRBJ2-1; V gene: TRBV7-8; clone size: many; D gene: TRBD2; CDR3 DNA: TGTGCCAGCAGCTTACGACCCCTAGCGGGGGGGACCTACAATGAGCAGTTCTTC; CDR3 protein: CASSLRPLAGGTYNEQFF
J gene: TRBJ2-7; V gene: TRBV19; clone size: few; D gene: NA; CDR3 DNA: TGTGCCAGTAGTATCGGGGGGCGCGGGGACTACGAGCAGTACTTC; CDR3 protein: CASSIGGRGDYEQYF
J gene: TRBJ2-5; V gene: TRBV20-1; clone size: NA; D gene: TRBD1; CDR3 DNA: TGCAGTGCTAGAGATTGGAATCGGGACAGGGGTGAACGGGAGACCCAGTACTTC; CDR3 protein: CSARDWNRDRGERETQYF
J gene: TRBJ1-2; V gene: TRBV27; clone size: few; D gene: NA; CDR3 DNA: TGTGCCAGCAGTTTGTCTACTGGAATCGGCTATGGCTACACCTTC; CDR3 protein: CASSLSTGIGYGYTF
J gene: TRBJ2-5; V gene: TRBV29-1; clone size: few; D gene: TRBD1; CDR3 DNA: TGCAGCGTTGATTCTGGGACAGCCGCAGAGACCCAGTACTTC; CDR3 protein: CSVDSGTAAETQYF
J gene: TRBJ2-1; V gene: TRBV5-5; clone size: few; D gene: TRBD1; CDR3 DNA: TGTGCCAGCCATGACAGGGGGGCCTCCTACAATGAGCAGTTCTTC; CDR3 protein: CASHDRGASYNEQFF
J gene: TRBJ2-3; V gene: TRBV11-2; clone size: few; D gene: NA; CDR3 DNA: TGTGCCAGCAGCTTGGGTGAGCTGCAGTATTTT; CDR3 protein: CASSLGELQYF
J gene: TRBJ1-1; V gene: TRBV14; clone size: many; D gene: NA; CDR3 DNA: TGTGCCAGCAGCCAAGATTCAGGGAGTGACACTGAAGCTTTCTTT; CDR3 protein: CASSQDSGSDTEAFF
J gene: TRBJ1-2; V gene: TRBV7-8; clone size: few; D gene: NA; CDR3 DNA: TGTGCCAGCAGCTTAGCCCCAGACACGTACTATGGCTACACCTTC; CDR3 protein: CASSLAPDTYYGYTF
J gene: TRBJ2-7; V gene: TRBV7-2; clone size: many; D gene: NA; CDR3 DNA: TGTGCCAGCAGCATGAGACCGTCGCTTACTGTTTCCTACGAGCAGTACTTC; CDR3 protein: CASSMRPSLTVSYEQYF
J gene: TRBJ1-5; V gene: TRBV24-1; clone size: NA; D gene: NA; CDR3 DNA: TGTGCCACCAGTAGAAGCAATCAGCCCCAGCATTTT; CDR3 protein: CATSRSNQPQHF
J gene: TRBJ1-5; V gene: TRBV7-2; clone size: many; D gene: TRBD1; CDR3 DNA: TGTGCCAGCAGCTTGACCCTACAGGGGGCGCTGAGCAATCAGCCCCAGCATTTT; CDR3 protein: CASSLTLQGALSNQPQHF
J gene: TRBJ2-2; V gene: TRBV5-1; clone size: NA; D gene: NA; CDR3 DNA: TGCGCCAGCAGCACCCGTCCTCCGGAGACCGGGGAGCTGTTTTTT; CDR3 protein: CASSTRPPETGELFF
J gene: TRBJ2-1; V gene: TRBV5-6; clone size: few; D gene: NA; CDR3 DNA: TGTGCCAGCAGCTTGGCGCTGGACGGCTACAATGAGCAGTTCTTC; CDR3 protein: CASSLALDGYNEQFF
J gene: TRBJ1-1; V gene: TRBV7-9; clone size: few; D gene: TRBD1; CDR3 DNA: TGTGCCACCCGGGACAGACCGAACACTGAAGCTTTCTTT; CDR3 protein: CATRDRPNTEAFF
J gene: TRBJ1-1; V gene: TRBV20-1; clone size: few; D gene: NA; CDR3 DNA: TGCAGTGCTAGACCCGAAGGGAACACTGAAGCTTTCTTT; CDR3 protein: CSARPEGNTEAFF
J gene: TRBJ1-3; V gene: TRBV7-2; clone size: few; D gene: TRBD1; CDR3 DNA: TGTGCCAGCAGCAACAGGGGTTCTGGAAACACCATATATTTT; CDR3 protein: CASSNRGSGNTIYF
J gene: TRBJ2-5; V gene: TRBV3-1; clone size: NA; D gene: TRBD1; CDR3 DNA: TGTGCCAGCAGCCAAGACCTCGAAAGGGACAGAAAAGAAGAGACCCAGTACTTC; CDR3 protein: CASSQDLERDRKEETQYF
J gene: TRBJ2-5; V gene: TRBV7-9; clone size: many; D gene: NA; CDR3 DNA: TGTGCCAGCGCGAACGGCCAGGGGCAAGAGACCCAGTACTTC; CDR3 protein: CASANGQGQETQYF
J gene: TRBJ2-5; V gene: TRBV29-1; clone size: few; D gene: NA; CDR3 DNA: TGCAGCTCCCGAGGGGCCAGGGAAGAGACCCAGTACTTC; CDR3 protein: CSSRGAREETQYF
J gene: TRBJ2-2; V gene: TRBV12-3/TRBV12-4; clone size: few; D gene: TRBD2; CDR3 DNA: TGTGCCAGCAGTTTCTTCCCGGTCGGACTAGCGGGGACCTCGAACACCGGGGAGCTGTTTTTT; CDR3 protein: CASSFFPVGLAGTSNTGELFF
J gene: TRBJ2-1; V gene: TRBV29-1; clone size: few; D gene: NA; CDR3 DNA: TGCAGCGTTCGCGGGACAGTCGCCTACAATGAGCAGTTCTTC; CDR3 protein: CSVRGTVAYNEQFF
J gene: TRBJ2-2; V gene: TRBV6-5; clone size: NA; D gene: NA; CDR3 DNA: TGTGCCAGCAGTGACACCCACAGGTTGGGGGACACCGGGGAGCTGTTTTTT; CDR3 protein: CASSDTHRLGDTGELFF
J gene: TRBJ2-5; V gene: TRBV4-1; clone size: NA; D gene: TRBD1; CDR3 DNA: TGCGCCAGCAGCCAAGGGTGGGGACAGGGTCCCTTGGTCCAAGAGACCCAGTACTTC; CDR3 protein: CASSQGWGQGPLVQETQYF
J gene: TRBJ1-5; V gene: TRBV28; clone size: NA; D gene: NA; CDR3 DNA: TGTGCCAGCAGTCTTAAGTGGGGCAATCAGCCCCAGCATTTT; CDR3 protein: CASSLKWGNQPQHF
J gene: TRBJ2-7; V gene: TRBV3-1; clone size: NA; D gene: NA; CDR3 DNA: TGTGCCAGCAGCCCATACCTGCAGGGGTCCGGAACCTACGAGCAGTACTTC; CDR3 protein: CASSPYLQGSGTYEQYF